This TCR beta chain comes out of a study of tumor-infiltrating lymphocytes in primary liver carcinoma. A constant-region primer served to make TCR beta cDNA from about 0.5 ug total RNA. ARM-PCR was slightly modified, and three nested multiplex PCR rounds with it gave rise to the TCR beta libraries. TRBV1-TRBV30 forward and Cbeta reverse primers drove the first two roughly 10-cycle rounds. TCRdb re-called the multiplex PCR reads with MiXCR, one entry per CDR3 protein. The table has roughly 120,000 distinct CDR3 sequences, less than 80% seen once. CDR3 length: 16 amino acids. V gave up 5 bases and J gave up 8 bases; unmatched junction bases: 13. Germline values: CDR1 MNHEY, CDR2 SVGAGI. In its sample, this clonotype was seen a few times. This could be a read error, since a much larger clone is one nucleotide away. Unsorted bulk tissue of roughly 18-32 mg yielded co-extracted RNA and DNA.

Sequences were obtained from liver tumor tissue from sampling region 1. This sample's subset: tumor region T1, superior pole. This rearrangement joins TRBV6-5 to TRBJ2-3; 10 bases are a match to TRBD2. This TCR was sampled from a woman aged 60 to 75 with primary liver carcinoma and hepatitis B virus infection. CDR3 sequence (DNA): TGTGCCAGCAGTGACCGACTAGCGGGCCTGGCAGTTACGCAGTATTTT. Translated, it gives CASSDRLAGLAVTQYF.